This is a list of T cell receptor beta chains from one sample in a study of blood T cells in healthy people across ages. One entry per CDR3 protein, called by TCRdb with MiXCR from the 5' RACE reads. Seen here are about 650,000 distinct CDR3 sequences, 40% to 65% observed once, and the top ten hold roughly 12%. Sequencing was carried out using blood. The receptors here all came from a woman of 80 years or more in good health. The CDR3 runs from the conserved cysteine through the conserved F or W. A D gene is named only where the DNA matches it firmly. The size of a clone is reported for some rows only, either as once, few or many, or as a class for expanded clones.

v_call	j_call	clone_size	d_call	cdr3_aa	cdr3_nt
TRBV6-5	TRBJ2-7	.	.	CASSRPGTHQYF	TGTGCCAGCAGCCGCCCGGGGACCCATCAGTACTTC
TRBV20-1	TRBJ2-3	many	.	CSARAPATGQIGTDTQYF	TGCAGTGCTAGAGCTCCAGCGACAGGACAGATCGGCACAGATACGCAGTATTTT
TRBV6-2/TRBV6-3	TRBJ2-4	.	.	CASSPGHLGQYF	TGTGCCAGCAGCCCCGGACACCTGGGGCAGTACTTC
TRBV20-1	TRBJ1-1	few	.	CSARSGSLPAFF	TGCAGTGCTAGATCGGGGAGCCTTCCAGCTTTCTTT
TRBV7-6	TRBJ2-1	many	TRBD2	CASSLVLGTSGRAPYNEQFF	TGTGCCAGCAGCTTAGTCTTGGGGACTAGCGGGAGGGCCCCCTACAATGAGCAGTTCTTC
TRBV10-3	TRBJ2-7	many	TRBD1	CAISEETGASYEQYF	TGTGCCATCAGTGAGGAGACAGGGGCGTCCTACGAGCAGTACTTC
TRBV20-1	TRBJ2-7	.	.	CSADMTFSMGEQYF	TGCAGTGCTGACATGACCTTTAGTATGGGCGAGCAGTACTTC
TRBV3-1	TRBJ2-5	.	TRBD1	CASSQDKGTAYQETQYF	TGTGCCAGCAGCCAAGATAAGGGGACAGCATACCAAGAGACCCAGTACTTC
TRBV7-2	TRBJ2-3	many	TRBD2	CASSLMRAAGYTDTQYF	TGTGCCAGCAGCTTAATGCGGGCAGCGGGGTACACAGATACGCAGTATTTT
TRBV7-9	TRBJ1-5	few	.	CASSFSRDPGQPQHF	TGTGCCAGCAGCTTCTCCAGGGACCCAGGGCAGCCCCAGCATTTT
TRBV6-6	TRBJ1-6	.	.	CASGEGNSPLHF	TGTGCCAGCGGCGAAGGGAATTCACCCCTCCACTTT
TRBV7-3	TRBJ2-2	.	.	CASSSYRLGELFF	TGTGCCAGCAGCTCCTACAGGCTCGGGGAGCTGTTTTTT
TRBV27	TRBJ2-5	.	.	CASSPTMRQRETQYF	TGTGCCAGCAGCCCGACGATGAGACAAAGGGAGACCCAGTACTTC
TRBV12-3/TRBV12-4	TRBJ1-5	few	TRBD1	CASSGGTGDPTSNQPQHF	TGTGCCAGCAGTGGCGGGACAGGGGATCCGACGAGCAATCAGCCCCAGCATTTT
TRBV29-1	TRBJ2-1	many	.	CSVEVALEQFF	TGCAGCGTTGAAGTGGCTCTTGAGCAGTTCTTC
TRBV4-2	TRBJ1-6	few	.	CASSQDGQYNSPLHF	TGTGCCAGCAGCCAAGACGGGCAGTATAATTCACCCCTCCACTTT
TRBV6-1	TRBJ2-1	few	.	CASRGQGGANEQFF	TGTGCCAGCAGGGGGCAAGGCGGGGCCAATGAGCAGTTCTTC
TRBV5-1	TRBJ2-1	many	TRBD1	CASSPDRGKKFF	TGCGCCAGCAGCCCGGACAGGGGTAAGAAGTTCTTC
TRBV6-5	TRBJ1-1	many	.	CASSYRVNTEAFF	TGTGCCAGCAGTTACAGGGTAAACACTGAAGCTTTCTTT
TRBV20-1	TRBJ1-1	once	.	CSAPRGVYMNTEAFF	TGCAGTGCTCCCCGGGGGGTATACATGAACACTGAAGCTTTCTTT
TRBV2	TRBJ2-3	.	.	CASSAGRSGADTQYF	TGTGCCAGCAGTGCTGGCCGGTCTGGGGCAGATACGCAGTATTTT
TRBV4-1	TRBJ2-3	many	.	CASSQGDSGTDTQYF	TGCGCCAGCAGCCAAGGGGATAGCGGCACAGATACGCAGTATTTT
TRBV5-1	TRBJ2-3	.	TRBD2	CASTPGITGGPETQYF	TGCGCCAGCACCCCGGGAATAACGGGGGGGCCGGAGACGCAGTATTTT
TRBV15	TRBJ2-1	many	TRBD2	CATSRSLAGGRSEQFF	TGTGCCACCAGCAGATCACTAGCGGGAGGTCGGTCTGAGCAGTTCTTC
TRBV7-9	TRBJ2-3	.	.	CASSPHQTDTQYF	TGTGCCAGCAGCCCCCACCAGACAGATACGCAGTATTTT
TRBV2	TRBJ1-5	.	TRBD1	CASSGAGGIGQPQHF	TGTGCCAGCTCGGGGGCAGGGGGAATCGGTCAGCCCCAGCATTTT
TRBV7-9	TRBJ2-6	.	.	CASSLVGPYGANVLTF	TGTGCCAGCAGCTTAGTGGGCCCTTATGGGGCCAACGTCCTGACTTTC